This TCR beta chain emerged from a study of blood T cells in healthy people across ages. The study's findings and limits: TCR beta diversity tracked closely with naive T cell percentage.

This clonotype was seen a handful of times. Its specificity is unknown. CDR3 length: 15 residues. Between the trimmed V and J ends, which lost 6 bases and 6 bases, there was a span of 15 bases. The germline gives CDR1 MNHEY, CDR2 SVGAGI. Primers used in a second PCR of roughly 7 to 12 cycles were a sample-barcoded 5' primer and a J-beta primer mix. TCRdb called the 5' RACE reads again in MiXCR, with one record for every CDR3 protein. The table records roughly 410,000 distinct CDR3 sequences, approximately 51% of them present only once. This clonotype was obtained from a man aged 60 to 75 in good health. The sequencing sample was made of blood. The chain employs TRBV6-5 and TRBJ1-6; D not certain. The CDR3 DNA reads TGTGCCAGCAGCCCCCTTAAGGGAGGTAATTCACCCCTCCACTTT. This encodes CASSPLKGGNSPLHF.